One sample yielded the 31 T cell receptor beta chains listed below, sequenced in a study of tumor T cells in aggressive B-cell lymphoma (TCRdb year 2017). Library construction relied on the immunoSEQ multiplex PCR assay. As stored in TCRdb, this immuneACCESS dataset retains in-frame rearrangements with V and J assigned. A fraction of the clones does not appear; measured against another copy, unresolved V genes explain less than half of the discrepancy, and the remainder lacks a known reason. Recorded for this sample are 2,000 to 2,500 clones; 86% of them occurred a single time. The ten largest clones capture roughly 19% of the sample. The sequencing sample was made of tumor tissue. These receptors were taken from an adult with diffuse large B cell lymphoma.

As regards this clone: The DNA is omitted, as the CDR3 cannot be located on it reliably, and the CDR3 follows TCRdb's listing. The rearrangement joins TRBV27 to TRBJ2-7; the table assigns TRBD2, which was not confirmed against the DNA. The germline gives CDR1 MNHEY, CDR2 SMNVEV (reference sequence). Counting both end residues, the CDR3 totals 15 amino acids. The chain's CDR3 is CASSPWAGGAGGEYF.

The V and J genes are TRBV29-1 and TRBJ2-2; D might be TRBD1 (5 bases). The CDR3 has 11 residues. Germline V CDR1 and CDR2: SQVTM, ANQGSEA. The ends were cut back, 6 bases at V and 6 bases at J, with 8 bases in the middle. The CDR3 coding sequence is TGCAGCGTCTTAGGGGCCGGGGAGCTGTTTTTT. It encodes CSVLGAGELFF.

The chain is built from TRBV7-3 and TRBJ2-3; D not certain. The CDR3 consists of 12 residues. Germline CDR1 reads SGHTA; CDR2 reads FQGTGA. V dropped 5 bases and J dropped 6 bases, with 9 bases sitting between them. The CDR3 region is CASSESSDTQYF. DNA of the CDR3: TGTGCCAGCAGCGAGTCTTCGGATACGCAGTATTTT.

This sequence joins TRBV4-1 and TRBJ2-1; TRBD2 agrees at 14 bases. Germline lookup yields CDR1 MGHRA and CDR2 YSYEKL. The CDR3 totals 17 residues. Trimming cost V 6 bases and J 4 bases; bases outside gene matches: 8. Here the CDR3 reads CASSLTSGRASYNEQFF. The CDR3, as DNA: TGCGCCAGCAGTTTGACTAGCGGGAGGGCCTCTTACAATGAGCAGTTCTTC.

This clone was seen just once. The V and J genes are TRBV10-1 and TRBJ2-1; TRBD2 matches at 9 bases. The CDR3 length is 16 residues. V shed 4 bases and J 0 bases; nucleotides not matched to a gene: 4. Germline CDR1 reads WNHNN; CDR2 reads SYGVQD (reference sequence). In DNA form, the CDR3 reads TGCGCCAGCAGTGGGACTAGCGCTAGCTCCTACAATGAGCAGTTCTTC. Translation: CASSGTSASSYNEQFF.

The rearrangement links TRBV9 to TRBJ2-5; 8 nucleotides line up with TRBD1. Losses at the gene ends were 4 bases for V and 5 bases for J; bases not matched to a gene: 13. Germline V lookup: CDR1 SGDLS, CDR2 YYNGEE. The CDR3 is made up of 16 amino acids. The CDR3 DNA reads as TGTGCCAGCAGCCCAGGGGGGCAGGGGGCTATGGAGACCCAGTACTTC. Its protein is CASSPGGQGAMETQYF. The whole variable domain, filled in from reference TRBV9 and TRBJ2-5, reads DSGVTQTPKHLITATGQRVTLRCSPRSGDLSVYWYQQSLDQGLQFLIQYYNGEERAKGNILERFSAQQFPDLHSELNLSSLELGDSALYFCASSPGGQGAMETQYFGPGTRLLVL.

In this sample, this clone turned up a few times. The J gene is TRBJ1-1, the V gene TRBV28, with D possibly being TRBD1 (5 bases). This CDR3 has 17 residues. V gave up 2 bases and J gave up 4 bases, with 20 bases separating them. The germline gives CDR1 MDHEN, CDR2 SYDVKM. Written as DNA, the CDR3 is TGTGCCAGCAGTTTAAAGCTGGGGGGTTGGTATGTCACTGAAGCTTTCTTT. It translates to CASSLKLGGWYVTEAFF.

The chain recombines TRBV12-5 with TRBJ2-3, with 13 bases identical to TRBD2. The V segment lost 6 bases and the J segment 5 bases; nucleotides outside the gene matches: 8. CDR1 and CDR2 (germline): LGHNT, FRNRAP. The CDR3 spans 16 residues. Here the CDR3 DNA reads TGTGCTAGTGGGGAAGGGACTAGCGGGACTGGAGATACGCAGTATTTT. It yields the protein CASGEGTSGTGDTQYF.

This sequence joins TRBV27 and TRBJ2-7; TRBD2 aligns across 12 bases. CDR3 length equals 14 residues. V lost 10 bases, J lost 2 bases, and 6 bases stayed unmatched. CDR1 MNHEY and CDR2 SMNVEV come from the germline V gene (reference sequence). The CDR3 sequence is CATRLAGGPYEQYV. The CDR3 nucleotides are TGTGCCACCCGTCTAGCGGGAGGGCCCTACGAGCAGTACGTC.

The chain joins TRBV5-6 to TRBJ2-3; no definite D call. Between the trimmed V and J ends, which lost 2 bases and 1 base, there was a span of 8 bases. Germline lookup yields CDR1 SGHDT and CDR2 YYEEEE. The CDR3 sequence is 14 residues long. The CDR3 here is CASSFWLGTDTQYF. The DNA for the CDR3 is TGTGCCAGCAGCTTCTGGTTAGGCACAGATACGCAGTATTTT.

The rearrangement uses TRBV12-1 and TRBJ2-1; the table assigns TRBD2, which was not confirmed against the DNA. TRBV12-1 is designated a pseudogene. The CDR3 has 17 residues. CDR3 loop: CASSPAPTSGRPNEQFF. CDR3 nucleotide sequence: TGTGCCAGCAGCCCCGCCCCGACTAGCGGGAGGCCCAATGAGCAGTTCTTC.

The rearrangement uses TRBV7-8 and TRBJ2-2; possibly TRBD1 for D (6 bases). Trimming took off 0 bases at V and 4 bases at J, with 9 bases between the two ends. Looked up from germline, CDR1 is SGHVS and CDR2 is FQNEAQ. CDR3 length equals 15 residues. DNA for the CDR3: TGTGCCAGCAGCTTAGCGGCAGGGGTCACCGGGGAGCTGTTTTTT. Residues: CASSLAAGVTGELFF.

J is TRBJ1-5 and V is TRBV27, with 12 bases lining up with TRBD1. The CDR3 length is 17 residues. Trimming at V came to 6 bases and at J to 3 bases, leaving 9 bases not matched to a gene. Germline assignment: CDR1 MNHEY and CDR2 SMNVEV (reference sequence). CDR3 coding DNA: TGTGCCAGCAGCACCGGGACAGGGGGCTTTTTCAATCAGCCCCAGCATTTT. Protein product: CASSTGTGGFFNQPQHF.

The chain combines TRBV9 with TRBJ2-3; 7 bases align to TRBD2. Germline trimming cut 0 bases from V and 5 bases from J; bases unmatched to any gene: 6. Per germline, CDR1 SGDLS and CDR2 YYNGEE. The CDR3 contains 15 residues. CDR3 bases: TGTGCCAGCAGCGTAGCGGGACTAAGCGGAGATACGCAGTATTTT. It translates to CASSVAGLSGDTQYF.

V and J are TRBV29-1 and TRBJ2-7; perhaps TRBD2 as D (5 bases). The V and J ends lost 8 bases and 5 bases respectively, with 16 bases between them. This CDR3 has 12 residues. Germline V gene sequence: CDR1 SQVTM, CDR2 ANQGSEA. CDR3 DNA sequence: TGCAGCCCCCTGGGGTCGAGGGACGAGCAGTACTTC. Residues: CSPLGSRDEQYF.

V gene TRBV28 combines with J gene TRBJ2-1; possible D gene TRBD2, 5 bases. CDR3 length: 13 residues. Per germline, CDR1 MDHEN and CDR2 SYDVKM. V was pared by 7 bases and J by 4 bases, with 11 bases between. CDR3 coding DNA: TGTGCCAGCACGGAGGACTCTTACAATGAGCAGTTCTTC. It yields the protein CASTEDSYNEQFF.

The chain joins TRBV28 to TRBJ1-4; TRBD1 aligns across 8 bases. Germline-derived CDR1 and CDR2 are MDHEN and SYDVKM. This CDR3 has 14 amino acids. V lost 6 bases to trimming and J lost 7 bases; unmatched junction nucleotides: 7. In nucleotides, the CDR3 is TGTGCCAGCAGCTCGGACAGGGAGGTTGAAAAACTGTTTTTT. Amino acids: CASSSDREVEKLFF.

The genes are TRBV2 and TRBJ2-7, with 8 bases lining up with TRBD1. The CDR3 is 16 amino acids. J was trimmed by 0 bases and V by 6 bases; bases with no gene match: 10. The germline gives CDR1 SNHLY, CDR2 FYNNEI. This CDR3 reads CASSLDRAFLSYEQYF. As DNA, the CDR3 is TGTGCCAGCAGCCTGGACAGGGCCTTTCTCTCCTACGAGCAGTACTTC. Drawing the rest from reference TRBV2 and TRBJ2-7, the complete variable domain is EPEVTQTPSHQVTQMGQEVILRCVPISNHLYFYWYRQILGQKVEFLVSFYNNEISEKSEIFDDQFSVERPDGSNFTLKIRSTKLEDSAMYFCASSLDRAFLSYEQYFGPGTRLTVT.

V and J are TRBV30 and TRBJ2-5; the D gene is possibly TRBD2 (6 bases). Looked up from germline, CDR1 is GTSNPN and CDR2 is SVGIG (reference sequence). This CDR3 region has 13 residues. Deletions cut 0 bases from V and 4 bases from J, with 9 bases between. The CDR3 here is CAWSVRGIETQYF. Here the CDR3 DNA reads TGTGCCTGGAGTGTACGGGGGATAGAGACCCAGTACTTC.

This sequence joins TRBV11-2 and TRBJ2-1, with TRBD1 matching over 8 bases. Germline-derived CDR1 and CDR2 are SGHAT and FQNNGV. The ends lost 4 bases at V and 2 bases at J; junction bases unmatched: 4. This CDR3 contains 15 residues. The CDR3 DNA is TGTGCCAGCAGCTGGGGGACAGGCCCCTACAATGAGCAGTTCTTC. This translates into CASSWGTGPYNEQFF.

Here the CDR3 reads CASSFGFGAFF. The CDR3 DNA follows: TGTGCCAGCAGCTTCGGGTTCGGAGCTTTCTTT. V usage is TRBV11-3 and J usage is TRBJ1-1; D is unclear. V dropped 3 bases and J dropped 10 bases, with 9 bases sitting between them. The CDR3 is 11 residues long. Germline CDR1 SGHNT, CDR2 YENEEA.

The V and J genes are TRBV6-1 and TRBJ1-1; D ambiguous. The germline CDR1 and CDR2 sequences are MNHNS and SASEGT. CDR3 length equals 11 residues. Trimming removed 7 bases from V and 5 bases from J, with 8 bases in between. The DNA for the CDR3 is TGTGCCAGCACTGACCAAACTGAAGCTTTCTTT. This encodes CASTDQTEAFF.

The rearrangement joins TRBV6-6 to TRBJ2-7; D is perhaps TRBD2 (6 bases). CDR1 is MNHNY, CDR2 SVGAGI, per germline (reference sequence). Trimming removed 6 bases from V and 2 bases from J, with 17 bases in between. This CDR3 spans 15 amino acids. The chain's CDR3 is CASRHGGEGAYEQYV. The CDR3 DNA sequence: TGTGCCAGCAGACACGGGGGTGAAGGGGCCTACGAGCAGTACGTC.

In its sample, this clone was seen once. The V gene is TRBV5-6, the J gene TRBJ1-2; D is unclear. Germline loops: CDR1 SGHDT, CDR2 YYEEEE. V lost 0 bases, J lost 2 bases, and 11 bases lay in between. CDR3 length: 15 residues. CDR3 nucleotide sequence: TGTGCCAGCAGCTTGGTCCCCGGCGGAAACTATGGCTACACCTTC. Residues: CASSLVPGGNYGYTF.

The chain combines TRBV27 with TRBJ1-5; TRBD1 might be the D (6 bases). This CDR3 is built from 14 residues. With 5 bases removed from V and 7 bases from J, the gap between germline ends came to 15 bases. Germline V gene lookup returns CDR1 MNHEY and CDR2 SMNVEV (reference sequence). CDR3 nucleotides: TGTGCCAGCAGTCCTCGGAACAGGGTACAGCCCCAGCATTTT. Amino acid sequence: CASSPRNRVQPQHF.

This clone was counted once. The chain combines TRBV15 with TRBJ1-2, with TRBD1 matching over 7 bases. In germline, CDR1 is LNHNV, CDR2 YYDKDF (reference sequence). The CDR3 contains 15 residues. The trim removed 5 bases at V and 5 bases at J, leaving 11 bases unmatched. CDR3 residues: CATSESRQGLYGYTF. CDR3 bases: TGTGCCACCAGCGAGTCGCGACAGGGCCTTTATGGCTACACCTTC.

This chain uses TRBV2 with TRBJ2-5; D gene uncertain. The V gene's germline CDR1 is SNHLY and CDR2 FYNNEI. The V gene lost 6 bases and the J gene lost 2 bases, with 7 bases spanning the gap. The length of the CDR3 is 12 residues. The CDR3 here is CASRELQETQYF. The CDR3 DNA reads as TGTGCCAGCAGAGAATTACAAGAGACCCAGTACTTC.

V gene TRBV19 combines with J gene TRBJ1-5; D may be TRBD1 (5 bases). CDR3 size: 13 residues. CDR1 and CDR2 (germline): LNHDA, SQIVND (reference sequence). Trimming left V 2 bases short and J 4 bases short, with 6 bases between. CDR3 nucleotide sequence: TGTGCCAGTAGTATAAGGGGAAATCAGCCCCAGCATTTT. This encodes CASSIRGNQPQHF.

J is TRBJ1-2 and V is TRBV19, with a weak D call TRBD1 (5 bases). The CDR3 is made up of 15 amino acids. Germline CDR1 is LNHDA and CDR2 is SQIVND (reference sequence). The ends were cut back, 3 bases at V and 3 bases at J, with 14 bases in the middle. CDR3 loop: CASSILSGSDYGYTF. The CDR3 DNA is TGTGCCAGTAGTATTTTATCAGGGTCGGACTATGGCTACACCTTC. Looking up the rest from reference TRBV19 and TRBJ1-2 gives the full variable domain: DGGITQSPKYLFRKEGQNVTLSCEQNLNHDAMYWYRQDPGQGLRLIYYSQIVNDFQKGDIAEGYSVSREKKESFPLTVTSAQKNPTAFYLCASSILSGSDYGYTFGSGTRLTVV.

The chain recombines TRBV7-9 with TRBJ2-7; 10 bases are shared with TRBD2. CDR3 length equals 15 residues. With 3 bases clipped from V and 5 bases from J, the junction kept 7 bases outside the gene matches. Germline V gene sequence: CDR1 SEHNR, CDR2 FQNEAQ (reference sequence). CDR3 nucleotide sequence: TGTGCCAGCAGCTTGCTAGCGGGAGATCGGCACGAGCAGTACTTC. Translating gives CASSLLAGDRHEQYF. Combining the CDR3 with reference TRBV7-9 and TRBJ2-7 gives the whole variable domain DTGVSQNPRHKITKRGQNVTFRCDPISEHNRLYWYRQTLGQGPEFLTYFQNEAQLEKSRLLSDRFSAERPKGSFSTLEIQRTEQGDSAMYLCASSLLAGDRHEQYFGPGTRLTVT.

Notes on this clone: The sample has other DNA sequences that encode this CDR3 too. The J gene is TRBJ2-5, the V gene TRBV7-2; D possibly corresponds to TRBD2 (5 bases). This CDR3 is built from 15 residues. Trimming took 2 bases from V and 4 from J, leaving 14 bases between them. The germline V gene encodes CDR1 SGHTA and CDR2 FQGNSA. CDR3 in amino acids: CASSLLGVGRETQYF. CDR3 DNA: TGTGCCAGCAGCTTATTGGGAGTCGGGCGAGAGACCCAGTACTTC.